The 18 T cell receptor beta chains below all came from one sample that was sequenced in a study of T-cell reconstitution after alpha-beta-depleted transplantation in children. Unique molecular identifiers were used in preparing the TCRbeta library. MiXCR was run by TCRdb on the PCR reads, yielding one entry per CDR3 protein. The repertoire holds 440,000 or so distinct CDR3 sequences, with 43% as singletons. Sample: PBMCs, taken before TCRalphabeta/CD19-depleted stem cell transplant. These receptors were obtained from a girl under 10 years old with aplastic anemia, due to receive a stem cell transplant.

This clonotype has at least ten counts. This chain connects TRBV27 to TRBJ2-6; no definite D call. The V end was cut by 0 bases, the J end by 1 base, with 1 base between. The germline gives CDR1 MNHEY, CDR2 SMNVEV (reference sequence). The CDR3 extends over 14 amino acids. The CDR3: CASSLSSGANVLTF. The CDR3 DNA follows: TGTGCCAGCAGTTTATCGTCTGGGGCCAACGTCCTGACTTTC.

Ten or more counts support this clonotype. CDR3 nucleotide sequence: TGTGCCAGCAGCCTAGAATACGGGACTCCGGGGGAGCTGTTTTTT. Protein product: CASSLEYGTPGELFF. The V gene is TRBV4-2, the J gene TRBJ2-2; D is perhaps TRBD2 (6 bases). This CDR3 comprises 15 residues. Germline loops: CDR1 LGHNA, CDR2 YNFKEQ. The germline V and J ends were trimmed by 4 bases and 8 bases, with 17 bases remaining between them.

This clonotype came up a few times. This chain links TRBV20-1 with TRBJ2-3, with 10 bases fitting TRBD2. The germline V gene has CDR1 DFQATT and CDR2 SNEGSKA (reference sequence). The trim removed 6 bases at V and 7 bases at J, leaving 7 bases unmatched. This CDR3 is built from 13 residues. The CDR3 DNA reads as TGCAGTGCAGAGCTAGCGGGAGTTAATACGCAGTATTTT. Amino acids: CSAELAGVNTQYF.

The chain carries TRBV27 and TRBJ1-1; possibly TRBD1 for D (6 bases). From germline, CDR1 is MNHEY and CDR2 SMNVEV (reference sequence). The CDR3 contains 15 residues. V was pared by 3 bases and J by 4 bases, with 15 bases between. CDR3 sequence (DNA): TGTGCCAGCAGTTTGGGTAGGGGGTCTGGCACTGAAGCTTTCTTT. Amino acid sequence: CASSLGRGSGTEAFF.

V and J are TRBV7-2 and TRBJ2-7; 7 nucleotides agree with TRBD1. Unmatched junction bases numbered 7, after V lost 1 base and J lost 4 bases. Germline lookup yields CDR1 SGHTA and CDR2 FQGNSA. CDR3 length: 15 amino acids. The CDR3 bases are TGTGCCAGCAGCTTAGGGGACAGTATCGGGTACGAGCAGTACTTC. Amino acids: CASSLGDSIGYEQYF.

The chain is built from TRBV5-6 and TRBJ2-1; TRBD2 agrees at 9 bases. The CDR3 has 15 amino acids. Germline V gene lookup returns CDR1 SGHDT and CDR2 YYEEEE. V was clipped by 4 bases and J by 6 bases; unmatched bases: 8. The CDR3 DNA follows: TGTGCCAGCAGCAATTTAGCGGGAGATCCCAATGAGCAGTTCTTC. Residues: CASSNLAGDPNEQFF.

The sample holds a few counts of this clonotype. The chain joins TRBV5-4 to TRBJ2-3; D is uncertain. V dropped 1 base and J dropped 1 base, with 10 bases sitting between them. CDR1 SGHNT and CDR2 YYREEE come from the germline V gene (reference sequence). This CDR3 contains 15 residues. The CDR3 spells CASSLWAVGTDTQYF. The DNA for the CDR3 is TGTGCCAGCAGCTTGTGGGCAGTAGGCACAGATACGCAGTATTTT.

This clonotype was counted many times. The chain links TRBV14 to TRBJ1-2; D gene unclear. Trimming cost V 4 bases and J 4 bases, with 4 bases left between them. This CDR3 contains 11 residues. CDR1 SGHDN and CDR2 FVKESK come from the germline V gene. The CDR3 DNA reads TGTGCCAGCAGCCCAGGCTATGGCTACACCTTC. Translated: CASSPGYGYTF.

V and J are TRBV6-2 or TRBV6-3 and TRBJ2-3; TRBD2 might be the D (5 bases). The CDR3 totals 13 residues. The germline CDR1 and CDR2 sequences are MNHEY and SVGEGT. Trimming removed 7 bases at V and 5 bases at J, with 13 bases between. The CDR3 sequence is CASIPTEGDTQYF. As DNA, the CDR3 is TGTGCCAGCATCCCGACTGAGGGAGATACGCAGTATTTT.

The rearrangement uses TRBV29-1 and TRBJ2-2; perhaps TRBD2 as D (6 bases). The CDR3 covers 13 residues. The germline V gene has CDR1 SQVTM and CDR2 ANQGSEA. Trimming took 4 bases from V and 6 from J, leaving 12 bases between them. Written as DNA, the CDR3 is TGCAGCGTTGGGGGAACGGGGGCCGGGGAGCTGTTTTTT. This gives the protein CSVGGTGAGELFF.

This sequence joins TRBV12-3 or TRBV12-4 and TRBJ2-5, with 9 bases fitting TRBD2. The CDR3 length is 13 residues. Trimming at V came to 2 bases and at J to 11 bases, leaving 6 bases not matched to a gene. In DNA, the CDR3 is TGTGCCAGCAGTTTATCTAGCGGGGATCGGCAGTACTTC. Amino acids: CASSLSSGDRQYF.

Many counts were recorded for this clonotype. The chain combines TRBV9 with TRBJ2-7; 11 bases fit TRBD1. Germline CDR1 is SGDLS and CDR2 is YYNGEE. The V and J ends lost 7 bases and 3 bases, in that order; junction bases with no gene match: 0. The CDR3 extends over 12 amino acids. The CDR3 coding sequence is TGTGCCAGCGGGACAGGGGGCTACGAGCAGTACTTC. It yields the protein CASGTGGYEQYF.

This clonotype came up a few times. This chain joins TRBV12-3 or TRBV12-4 and TRBJ1-3; D gene uncertain. CDR3 length equals 13 residues. The ends were cut back, 5 bases at V and 3 bases at J, with 8 bases in the middle. The CDR3 DNA sequence: TGTGCCAGCAGTCCCCCGTTTGGAAACACCATATATTTT. Its translation is CASSPPFGNTIYF.

The rearrangement links TRBV6-1 to TRBJ2-5; no clear D. Germline CDR1 MNHNS, CDR2 SASEGT. V was shortened by 6 bases and J by 1 base, with 9 bases between the two germline ends. This CDR3 is built from 13 residues. The CDR3: CASRRGSQETQYF. In DNA, the CDR3 is TGTGCCAGCAGGAGAGGCAGCCAAGAGACCCAGTACTTC.

In its sample, this clonotype was seen many times. This rearrangement joins TRBV9 to TRBJ1-1, with D perhaps TRBD1 (5 bases). CDR1 is SGDLS and CDR2 is YYNGEE in the germline V gene. Trimming cost V 4 bases and J 5 bases, with 15 bases left between them. The CDR3 length is 14 residues. The DNA for the CDR3 is TGTGCCAGCAGCCCCAGGGAGGGCCGGACTGAAGCTTTCTTT. It encodes CASSPREGRTEAFF.

This rearrangement joins TRBV7-9 to TRBJ2-6; D could derive from TRBD1 or TRBD2 (5 bases each). The germline V and J ends were trimmed by 0 bases and 2 bases, with 11 bases remaining between them. The CDR3 has 17 amino acids. Germline assignment: CDR1 SEHNR and CDR2 FQNEAQ (reference sequence). In DNA, the CDR3 is TGTGCCAGCAGCTTAGCGGTGGGGACGGCTGGGGCCAACGTCCTGACTTTC. Amino acid sequence: CASSLAVGTAGANVLTF.

This clonotype was seen ten or more times. The chain links TRBV4-1 to TRBJ2-4; TRBD1 matches at 7 bases. This CDR3 comprises 16 residues. V was pared by 6 bases and J by 5 bases, with 13 bases of the junction left unmatched. Germline CDR1 and CDR2: MGHRA and YSYEKL. CDR3 sequence reads: CASRPDRAWGENIQYF. The CDR3 bases are TGCGCCAGCAGGCCAGACAGGGCGTGGGGAGAAAACATTCAGTACTTC.

This clonotype was observed a few times. The DNA of the CDR3 is TGTGCCAGCGACAAGCAACCCCATTCCTACGAGCAGTACTTC. Protein product: CASDKQPHSYEQYF. J is TRBJ2-7 and V is TRBV6-1; D is unclear. The ends were cut back, 8 bases at V and 1 base at J, with 15 bases in the middle. CDR3 length equals 14 residues. Looked up from germline, CDR1 is MNHNS and CDR2 is SASEGT.